This entry describes one T cell receptor (beta chain). Original handling: Quantification of nucleated cells was approximated via reference gene primer amplification. Sequencing was performed with immunoSEQ multiplex PCR; in TCRdb, only in-frame clones are kept and a portion is missing. The D gene and trimming were derived from the DNA, and the V and J assignments and clone size from that table. The table shows about 270,000 clones, with roughly 84% occurring only once. This entry comes from a study of blood T cell repertoires in COVID-19. Overall study context: Researchers got acute and convalescent COVID-19 samples from the United States, Italy and Spain. From T cells, B-cell-depleted T cells, or PBMCs came the material, which was cDNA or gDNA.

The CDR3 loop spans 17 amino acids. Trimming shortened V by 3 bases and J by 0 bases, and 18 bases separated the two germline ends. Per the germline V gene, CDR1 is WNHNN and CDR2 is SYGVQD (reference sequence). The source material was peripheral blood. This receptor was obtained from a woman aged 18-29 years with acute or convalescent COVID-19. V usage is TRBV10-1 and J usage is TRBJ2-7, with D maybe TRBD1 (6 bases). The CDR3 coding sequence is TGCGCCAGCAGTGAAGGAAATCGGACAGTTCCCTCCTACGAGCAGTACTTC. Translated: CASSEGNRTVPSYEQYF.